One and the same sample provided the 30 T cell receptor beta chains below, sequenced in a study of blood T cells in healthy people across ages (dated by TCRdb to between 2015 and 2017). The protocol used for the library was 5' RACE. TCRdb names Illumina HiSeq 2500 as the instrument used. A second PCR of about 7 to 12 cycles was performed with a sample-barcoded 5' primer and a J-beta primer mix. TCRdb reprocessing: public reads trimmed at Q25 with fastp, clones called with MiXCR, in-frame beta chains kept. Merged by CDR3 protein, the rows form single entries marked with the most common genes and DNA. For this sample the table gives 550,000 to 600,000 distinct CDR3 sequences, of which 40% to 55% were detected only once. In total, the top ten clones hold approximately 25% of the sample. The specimen was blood. These receptors originate from a man aged 80 or over in good health.

The chain uses TRBV15 and TRBJ1-2; D unresolved. Trimming shortened V by 1 base and J by 8 bases, and 11 bases separated the two germline ends. The germline V gene encodes CDR1 LNHNV and CDR2 YYDKDF (reference sequence). The CDR3 runs 13 residues. CDR3 protein: CATSRVEGGGYTF. In nucleotides, the CDR3 is TGTGCCACCAGCAGAGTTGAGGGAGGCGGCTACACCTTC.

In this sample, this clonotype turned up a few times. The gene calls are TRBV18 and TRBJ2-1; TRBD1 aligns across 8 bases. This CDR3 has 14 residues. Trimming removed 6 bases from V and 6 bases from J; junction bases left unmatched: 7. Germline assignment: CDR1 KGHSH and CDR2 LQKENI. CDR3 amino acids: CASSPGTGLNEQFF. Written as DNA, the CDR3 is TGTGCCAGCTCCCCCGGGACAGGACTCAATGAGCAGTTCTTC.

This chain uses TRBV15 with TRBJ2-1; 15 bases line up with TRBD2. Trimming at V came to 5 bases and at J to 5 bases, leaving 4 bases not matched to a gene. The CDR3 extends over 16 amino acids. CDR1 and CDR2 (germline): LNHNV, YYDKDF (reference sequence). CDR3 region: CATSGGLAGGNNEQFF. In DNA, the CDR3 is TGTGCCACCAGCGGTGGACTAGCGGGAGGGAACAATGAGCAGTTCTTC. The full variable domain, rest sourced from reference TRBV15 and TRBJ2-1, is DAMVIQNPRYQVTQFGKPVTLSCSQTLNHNVMYWYQQKSSQAPKLLFHYYDKDFNNEADTPDNFQSRRPNTSFCFLDIRSPGLGDTAMYLCATSGGLAGGNNEQFFGPGTRLTVL.

The chain combines TRBV20-1 with TRBJ2-1; 14 bases align to TRBD2. CDR3 size: 17 residues. CDR1 is DFQATT, CDR2 SNEGSKA, per germline (reference sequence). Trimming took 6 bases from V and 4 from J; bases not matched to a gene: 11. The CDR3 DNA reads TGCAGTGCAAAGACTAGCGGGGGGGCCGTTCGGTACAATGAGCAGTTCTTC. This codes for CSAKTSGGAVRYNEQFF.

This clonotype has only a few counts. The V call is TRBV29-1, the J call TRBJ2-7; possibly TRBD2 for D (5 bases). V dropped 4 bases and J dropped 4 bases, with 8 bases sitting between them. Germline V CDR1 and CDR2: SQVTM, ANQGSEA. The CDR3 covers 11 residues. Here the CDR3 DNA reads TGCAGCGTTGGTAGGACTTACGAGCAGTACTTC. Translating it yields CSVGRTYEQYF.

The chain has TRBV20-1 and TRBJ2-5; D is unresolved. The J call may be faulty, since TRBJ2-7 better matches the DNA end. This CDR3 is 12 amino acids long. Germline V gene lookup returns CDR1 DFQATT and CDR2 SNEGSKA (reference sequence). DNA of the CDR3: TGCAGTGCCAGACTTTCAGCCAACGAGCAGTACTTC. Residues: CSARLSANEQYF.

The rearrangement uses TRBV11-3 and TRBJ2-3, with 8 bases aligning to TRBD1. J gave up 0 bases and V 5 bases, and 4 bases lay outside the gene matches. The CDR3 sequence is 15 residues long. Germline V CDR1 and CDR2: SGHNT, YENEEA. CDR3 protein: CASSPRQGSTDTQYF. The CDR3 region has the DNA TGTGCCAGCAGCCCTCGACAGGGGAGCACAGATACGCAGTATTTT.

This clonotype was observed at least ten times. This sequence joins TRBV11-1 and TRBJ2-6; 7 bases are a match to TRBD1. The CDR3 runs to 15 residues. Losses at the gene ends were 5 bases for V and 1 base for J; bases not matched to a gene: 2. In germline, CDR1 is SGHAT, CDR2 FQDESV (reference sequence). The CDR3 DNA reads as TGTGCCAGCAGCCCGGACAGGTCTGGGGCCAACGTCCTGACTTTC. Translation: CASSPDRSGANVLTF.

This rearrangement joins TRBV7-9 to TRBJ2-3; D may be TRBD1 or TRBD2 (5 bases each). The germline V and J ends were trimmed by 2 bases and 5 bases, with 20 bases remaining between them. From germline, CDR1 is SEHNR and CDR2 FQNEAQ (reference sequence). This CDR3 has 17 amino acids. The CDR3 DNA sequence: TGTGCCAGCAGCTTATCCCCCCGTTCGGGGCAGGAAGATACGCAGTATTTT. It yields the protein CASSLSPRSGQEDTQYF.

The sample holds a few counts of this clonotype. The chain combines TRBV10-3 with TRBJ2-5; 9 bases fit TRBD2. V shed 3 bases and J 4 bases; nucleotides not matched to a gene: 3. The CDR3 has 14 amino acids. Germline V gives CDR1 ENHRY, CDR2 SYGVKD. The CDR3: CAISDGLATETQYF. CDR3 nucleotides: TGTGCCATCAGTGACGGACTAGCGACAGAGACCCAGTACTTC.

This chain connects TRBV7-2 to TRBJ2-4; 10 nucleotides match TRBD2. TRBJ2-7 matches the DNA end more closely, so the J call is doubtful. From germline, CDR1 is SGHTA and CDR2 FQGNSA. The CDR3 is 15 amino acids. The CDR3 protein is CASSLELAGRYEQYF. CDR3 nucleotides: TGTGCCAGCAGCTTAGAACTAGCGGGACGCTACGAGCAGTACTTC.

This clonotype has a single count. A junction boundary mismatches the germline segment, possibly from a read error. The chain joins TRBV12-3 or TRBV12-4 to TRBJ2-3, with 8 bases fitting TRBD2. The CDR3 covers 15 residues. In DNA, the CDR3 is TGTACCAGCAGTGCCCGCGGGGGGCGGACAGATACGCAGTATTTT. It is translated as CTSSARGGRTDTQYF.

This clonotype was observed a handful of times. This sequence joins TRBV20-1 and TRBJ2-1, with unresolved D. CDR3 size: 13 residues. Trimming removed 0 bases from V and 4 bases from J, with 7 bases in between. The germline V gene has CDR1 DFQATT and CDR2 SNEGSKA (reference sequence). This CDR3 is CSARDWEYNEQFF. Written as DNA, the CDR3 is TGCAGTGCTAGAGATTGGGAATACAATGAGCAGTTCTTC.

This clonotype was seen a few times. The chain combines TRBV7-2 with TRBJ1-6; 7 bases are shared with TRBD1. Germline CDR1 is SGHTA and CDR2 is FQGNSA. This CDR3 contains 15 residues. Trimming removed 1 base from V and 10 bases from J; junction bases left unmatched: 7. The CDR3 DNA follows: TGTGCCAGCAGCTTAGAGGGGACAGTGCGCTCACCCCTCCACTTT. As protein: CASSLEGTVRSPLHF.

Concerning this clonotype: Mismatch with germline at one junction end may stem from a read error. The chain combines TRBV20-1 with TRBJ2-1; D is unresolved. The CDR3 runs to 16 residues. Germline V CDR1 and CDR2: DFQATT, SNEGSKA (reference sequence). In DNA form, the CDR3 reads TGCGGTGCTAGAGATCTGTCAGGAAGCTCCTACAATGAGCAGTTCTTC. This translates into CGARDLSGSSYNEQFF.

V usage is TRBV7-9 and J usage is TRBJ1-2; 8 bases line up with TRBD1. This CDR3 comprises 14 residues. J gave up 4 bases and V 5 bases, and 6 bases lay outside the gene matches. Looked up from germline, CDR1 is SEHNR and CDR2 is FQNEAQ (reference sequence). The CDR3 is CASSPRTGTYGYTF. For the CDR3, the DNA is TGTGCCAGCAGCCCCCGGACAGGGACCTATGGCTACACCTTC.

This clonotype was detected a few times. One base away lies a much larger clone, so this may be a sequencing read error. The chain uses TRBV6-6 and TRBJ2-7; 11 nucleotides align to TRBD2. J lost 6 bases, V lost 6 bases, and 10 bases had no gene match. The germline CDR1 and CDR2 sequences are MNHNY and SVGAGI (reference sequence). The CDR3 spans 15 residues. The chain's CDR3 is CASRSVAGGSCEQYF. The DNA of the CDR3 is TGTGCCAGCAGATCTGTAGCGGGAGGGAGCTGCGAGCAGTACTTC.

V gene TRBV20-1 combines with J gene TRBJ2-5, with D tentatively TRBD1 or TRBD2 (6 bases each). Trimming removed 7 bases at V and 5 bases at J, with 14 bases between. The CDR3 is 12 residues long. CDR1 DFQATT and CDR2 SNEGSKA come from the germline V gene (reference sequence). CDR3 in amino acids: CSGGANLETQYF. CDR3 in DNA: TGCAGTGGGGGGGCGAACTTGGAGACCCAGTACTTC.

This sequence joins TRBV6-2 or TRBV6-3 and TRBJ1-5, with D possibly TRBD1 on 5 matching bases. The length of the CDR3 is 13 residues. Trimming pared 6 bases from V and 6 bases from J, leaving 12 bases between. Looked up from germline, CDR1 is MNHEY and CDR2 is SVGEGT. The CDR3 sequence: CASRYQGTQPQHF. DNA of the CDR3: TGTGCCAGCAGGTACCAGGGAACTCAGCCCCAGCATTTT.

This clonotype was recorded a few times. This chain uses TRBV7-6 with TRBJ2-1; 10 nucleotides align to TRBD2. V was clipped by 4 bases and J by 4 bases; unmatched bases: 10. The CDR3 is 17 amino acids. CDR1 is SGHVS and CDR2 is FNYEAQ in the germline V gene. The CDR3 is CASSSSSGGYEYNEQFF. The CDR3 DNA sequence: TGTGCCAGCAGCTCTTCTAGCGGGGGTTACGAATACAATGAGCAGTTCTTC.

V usage is TRBV7-9 and J usage is TRBJ1-1; 9 nucleotides align to TRBD1. The length of the CDR3 is 16 residues. CDR1 is SEHNR and CDR2 is FQNEAQ in the germline V gene (reference sequence). J was trimmed by 7 bases and V by 3 bases; bases with no gene match: 12. The CDR3 loop is CASSFNSGTGRDEAFF. The DNA of the CDR3 is TGTGCCAGCAGCTTCAATTCCGGGACAGGGAGGGATGAAGCTTTCTTT.

This clonotype was recorded a few times. V and J are TRBV29-1 and TRBJ1-1; D is perhaps TRBD1 (5 bases). The germline V and J ends were trimmed by 7 bases and 3 bases, with 18 bases remaining between them. The CDR3 is 14 residues long. Germline-derived CDR1 and CDR2 are SQVTM and ANQGSEA. This CDR3 reads CSGHGGTVDTEAFF. CDR3 nucleotide sequence: TGCAGCGGGCATGGGGGGACGGTGGACACTGAAGCTTTCTTT.

The chain recombines TRBV20-1 with TRBJ2-1, with unresolved D. This CDR3 region has 12 residues. CDR1 is DFQATT, CDR2 SNEGSKA, per germline (reference sequence). Trimming cost V 8 bases and J 4 bases, with 12 bases left between them. The CDR3 DNA reads TGCAGTACTCCAGGACCTTACAATGAGCAGTTCTTC. It encodes CSTPGPYNEQFF.

The V call is TRBV12-3 or TRBV12-4, the J call TRBJ2-3; D uncertain. V was pared by 2 bases and J by 0 bases, with 9 bases between. The CDR3 runs to 15 residues. This chain's CDR3 is CASSLSETSTDTQYF. Written as DNA, the CDR3 is TGTGCCAGCAGTTTATCGGAGACTAGCACAGATACGCAGTATTTT.

The rearrangement uses TRBV7-3 and TRBJ2-7, with D tentatively TRBD2 (6 bases). V was pared by 5 bases and J by 3 bases, with 17 bases between. There are 15 residues in the CDR3. Germline CDR1 SGHTA, CDR2 FQGTGA. The CDR3 DNA is TGTGCCAGCAGCCCGGGACTTACCGGCCTCTACGAGCAGTACTTC. Translation: CASSPGLTGLYEQYF. Full variable domain (missing parts from reference TRBV7-3 and TRBJ2-7): GAGVSQTPSNKVTEKGKYVELRCDPISGHTALYWYRQSLGQGPEFLIYFQGTGAADDSGLPNDRFFAVRPEGSVSTLKIQRTERGDSAVYLCASSPGLTGLYEQYFGPGTRLTVT.

The genes are TRBV3-1 and TRBJ2-6; 7 bases match TRBD2. CDR1 and CDR2 (germline): LGHDT, YNNKEL (reference sequence). This CDR3 comprises 16 residues. V shed 1 base and J 2 bases; nucleotides not matched to a gene: 2. CDR3 protein: CASSQAAGAGANVLTF. Written as DNA, the CDR3 is TGTGCCAGCAGCCAAGCGGCGGGGGCTGGGGCCAACGTCCTGACTTTC.

In this sample, this clonotype turned up once. The V call is TRBV12-5, the J call TRBJ2-3; D not resolved. Between the trimmed V and J ends, which lost 6 bases and 4 bases, there was a span of 5 bases. CDR3 length: 11 residues. Germline-derived CDR1 and CDR2 are LGHNT and FRNRAP. CDR3: CASGVADTQYF. The CDR3 nucleotides are TGTGCTAGTGGGGTGGCAGATACGCAGTATTTT.

About this clonotype: A much bigger clone sits one base away, suggesting this may be a read error. The V and J genes are TRBV6-6 and TRBJ2-3; tentatively, D is TRBD1 (6 bases). In germline, CDR1 is MNHNY, CDR2 SVGAGI (reference sequence). The CDR3 length is 17 residues. The CDR3 loop reads CAGSYSLGAATTDTQYF. DNA for the CDR3: TGTGCCGGCAGTTACTCCTTGGGGGCCGCAACCACAGATACGCAGTATTTT.

The rearrangement links TRBV20-1 to TRBJ2-2; 7 bases are a match to TRBD1. This CDR3 comprises 14 residues. Germline assignment: CDR1 DFQATT and CDR2 SNEGSKA (reference sequence). V shed 3 bases and J 3 bases; nucleotides not matched to a gene: 4. DNA for the CDR3: TGCAGTGCTAGCGGACAGGCCGACACCGGGGAGCTGTTTTTT. It specifies CSASGQADTGELFF.

The table lists this clonotype with a count of one. The chain links TRBV18 to TRBJ1-1, with 8 positions matching TRBD1. The V and J ends lost 1 base and 6 bases, in that order; junction bases with no gene match: 13. The CDR3 is 17 residues long. In germline, CDR1 is KGHSH, CDR2 LQKENI. CDR3 sequence (DNA): TGTGCCAGCTCACCACAACAGACCGGGACAGGTGTATCTGAAGCTTTCTTT. This encodes CASSPQQTGTGVSEAFF. Variable domain in full (rest from reference TRBV18 and TRBJ1-1): NAGVMQNPRHLVRRRGQEARLRCSPMKGHSHVYWYRQLPEEGLKFMVYLQKENIIDESGMPKERFSAEFPKEGPSILRIQQVVRGDSAAYFCASSPQQTGTGVSEAFFGQGTRLTVV.